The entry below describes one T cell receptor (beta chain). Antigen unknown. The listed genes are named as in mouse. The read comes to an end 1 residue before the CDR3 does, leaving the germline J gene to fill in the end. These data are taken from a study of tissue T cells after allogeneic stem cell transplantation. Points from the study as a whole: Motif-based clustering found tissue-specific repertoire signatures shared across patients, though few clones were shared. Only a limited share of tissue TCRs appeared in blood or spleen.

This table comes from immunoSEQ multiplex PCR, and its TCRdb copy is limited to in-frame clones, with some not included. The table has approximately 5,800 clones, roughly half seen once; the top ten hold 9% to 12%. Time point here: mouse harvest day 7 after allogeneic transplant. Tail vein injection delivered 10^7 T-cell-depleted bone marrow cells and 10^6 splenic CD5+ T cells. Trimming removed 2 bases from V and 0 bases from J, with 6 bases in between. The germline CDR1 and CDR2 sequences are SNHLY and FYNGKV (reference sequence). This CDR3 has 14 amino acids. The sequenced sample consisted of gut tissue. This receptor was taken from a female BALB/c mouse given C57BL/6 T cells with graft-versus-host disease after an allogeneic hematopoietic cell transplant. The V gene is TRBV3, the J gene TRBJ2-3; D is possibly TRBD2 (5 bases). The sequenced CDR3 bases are TGTGCCAGCAGCTTACTGGGCAGTGCAGAAACGCTGTAT. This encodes CASSLLGSAETLY. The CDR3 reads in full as CASSLLGSAETLYF.